The 9 T cell receptor beta chains presented below share a single source sample, sequenced in a study of identical twins. TCRdb processed the 5' RACE reads anew with MiXCR; each CDR3 protein has one entry. The sample holds some 1,600,000 distinct CDR3 sequences, less than 40% seen once. Sequencing was done on a sample of cord blood. The receptors shown here come from a newborn girl in good health.

The chain couples TRBV7-2 to TRBJ1-4; no clear D. The CDR3 runs 13 residues. V lost 4 bases and J 7 bases, leaving 10 bases between the germline ends. Germline V gene lookup returns CDR1 SGHTA and CDR2 FQGNSA. CDR3 coding DNA: TGTGCCAGCAGCTATCCGGGAAGTGAAAAACTGTTTTTT. It specifies CASSYPGSEKLFF.

The chain uses TRBV20-1 and TRBJ1-5, with TRBD1 as a possible D gene (5 bases). Germline CDR1 is DFQATT and CDR2 is SNEGSKA (reference sequence). The CDR3 contains 15 residues. V was trimmed by 1 base and J by 1 base, leaving 11 bases between them. The CDR3 coding sequence is TGCAGTGCTAGAGGTATAGGGGCGAGCAATCAGCCCCAGCATTTT. Its protein is CSARGIGASNQPQHF.

This clonotype showed up many times. The chain has TRBV6-5 and TRBJ2-1; TRBD1 matches 8 bases. The J segment lost 3 bases and the V segment lost 2 bases, leaving 3 bases of the junction unmatched. Germline V lookup: CDR1 MNHEY, CDR2 SVGAGI. The CDR3 has 15 residues. CDR3 amino acids: CASSYRTGIYNEQFF. For the CDR3, the DNA is TGTGCCAGCAGTTACCGGACAGGGATCTACAATGAGCAGTTCTTC.

This clonotype was seen a handful of times. The CDR3 nucleotides are TGTGCCAGCAGTGAAGCAACAGGGAACCAGTACTTC. It encodes CASSEATGNQYF. The chain links TRBV6-1 to TRBJ2-7; a possible D gene is TRBD1 (6 bases). The CDR3 contains 12 residues. Between the trimmed V and J ends, which lost 0 bases and 10 bases, there was a span of 10 bases. From germline, CDR1 is MNHNS and CDR2 SASEGT.

This chain joins TRBV5-6 and TRBJ2-1; 7 bases match TRBD2. From germline, CDR1 is SGHDT and CDR2 YYEEEE. With 0 bases clipped from V and 7 bases from J, the junction kept 4 bases outside the gene matches. The CDR3 contains 14 residues. This CDR3 reads CASSLGAGLNEQFF. The CDR3 region has the DNA TGTGCCAGCAGCTTGGGAGCGGGGCTAAATGAGCAGTTCTTC. The variable domain in full, with the rest retrieved from reference TRBV5-6 and TRBJ2-1, is DAGVTQSPTHLIKTRGQQVTLRCSPKSGHDTVSWYQQALGQGPQFIFQYYEEEERQRGNFPDRFSGHQFPNYSSELNVNALLLGDSALYLCASSLGAGLNEQFFGPGTRLTVL.

The chain joins TRBV20-1 to TRBJ1-4, with D possibly TRBD1 on 5 matching bases. Germline CDR1 reads DFQATT; CDR2 reads SNEGSKA (reference sequence). The CDR3 covers 14 residues. This CDR3 reads CSASGRATNEKLFF. Written as DNA, the CDR3 is TGCAGCGCCTCGGGGCGGGCAACTAATGAAAAACTGTTTTTT.

This clonotype was picked up a small number of times. The chain carries TRBV5-6 and TRBJ2-3; unclear D gene. There are 11 residues in the CDR3. V lost 2 bases and J lost 7, with 5 bases in between. Germline CDR1 SGHDT, CDR2 YYEEEE. The CDR3 loop is CASSFENTQYF. CDR3 bases: TGTGCCAGCAGCTTTGAGAATACGCAGTATTTT.

This clonotype was observed many times. V usage is TRBV3-1 and J usage is TRBJ2-3; D remains unclear. Germline CDR1 and CDR2: LGHDT and YNNKEL (reference sequence). Trimming removed 0 bases from V and 4 bases from J, with 5 bases in between. CDR3 length: 13 amino acids. CDR3 DNA: TGTGCCAGCAGCCAAGACGAACCAGATACGCAGTATTTT. Its protein product is CASSQDEPDTQYF.

This clonotype was found a few times. This chain links TRBV10-3 with TRBJ1-1; D may be TRBD1 (5 bases). V was cut by 6 bases and J by 7 bases, with 18 bases left in between. The CDR3 sequence is 14 residues long. Germline-derived CDR1 and CDR2 are ENHRY and SYGVKD. In nucleotides, the CDR3 is TGTGCCATCAGCAACCAGACAGTGGGCGGTGAAGCTTTCTTT. Amino acids: CAISNQTVGGEAFF.